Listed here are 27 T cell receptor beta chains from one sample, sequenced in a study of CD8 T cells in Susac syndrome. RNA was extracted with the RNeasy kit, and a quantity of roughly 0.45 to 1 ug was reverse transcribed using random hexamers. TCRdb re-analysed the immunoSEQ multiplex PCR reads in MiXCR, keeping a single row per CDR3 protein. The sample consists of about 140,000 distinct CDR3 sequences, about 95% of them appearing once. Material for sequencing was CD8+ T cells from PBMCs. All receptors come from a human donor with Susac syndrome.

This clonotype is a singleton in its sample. The CDR3 loop is CASSHSMAQGRNEQFF. The CDR3 DNA follows: TGTGCCAGCAGCCATTCAATGGCACAGGGAAGGAATGAGCAGTTCTTC. The genes are TRBV7-9 and TRBJ2-1; D is possibly TRBD1 (6 bases). CDR3 length equals 16 residues. Trimming left V 5 bases short and J 7 bases short, with 21 bases between. CDR1 is SEHNR and CDR2 is FQNEAQ in the germline V gene (reference sequence).

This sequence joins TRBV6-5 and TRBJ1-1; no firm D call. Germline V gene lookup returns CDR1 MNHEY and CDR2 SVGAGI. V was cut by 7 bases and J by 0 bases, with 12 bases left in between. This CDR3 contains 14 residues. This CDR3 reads CASIDGQMNTEAFF. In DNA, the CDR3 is TGTGCCAGCATTGACGGGCAAATGAACACTGAAGCTTTCTTT.

The CDR3 nucleotides read TGTGCCAGCAAACTAGCGGGAGTCGGGGATACGCAGTATTTT. It translates to CASKLAGVGDTQYF. The chain uses TRBV27 and TRBJ2-3, with 11 bases matching TRBD2. The V gene's germline CDR1 is MNHEY and CDR2 SMNVEV (reference sequence). Trimming cost V 7 bases and J 6 bases; bases outside gene matches: 6. The CDR3 runs to 14 residues.

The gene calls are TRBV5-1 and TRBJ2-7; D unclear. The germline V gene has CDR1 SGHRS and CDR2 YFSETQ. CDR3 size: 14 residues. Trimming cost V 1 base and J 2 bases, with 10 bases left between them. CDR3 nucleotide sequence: TGCGCCAGCAGCTTGAACCCGGTTACCTACGAGCAGTACTTC. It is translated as CASSLNPVTYEQYF.

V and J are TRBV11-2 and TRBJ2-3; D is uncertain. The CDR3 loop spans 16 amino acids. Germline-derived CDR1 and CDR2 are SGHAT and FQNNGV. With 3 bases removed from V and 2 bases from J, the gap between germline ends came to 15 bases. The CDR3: CASSFTSSTVTDTQYF. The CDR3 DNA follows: TGTGCCAGCAGCTTTACCAGCAGCACTGTCACAGATACGCAGTATTTT.

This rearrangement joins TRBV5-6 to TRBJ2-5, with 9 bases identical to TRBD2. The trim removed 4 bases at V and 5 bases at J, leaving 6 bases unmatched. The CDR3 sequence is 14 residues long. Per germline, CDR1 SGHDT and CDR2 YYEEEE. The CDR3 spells CASSLIAGEETQYF. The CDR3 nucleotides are TGTGCCAGCAGCCTCATAGCGGGAGAGGAGACCCAGTACTTC.

The CDR3 DNA sequence: TGTGCCAGCAGAGCCCAAGAGACCCAGTACTTC. Its translation: CASRAQETQYF. The gene calls are TRBV6-5 and TRBJ2-5, with unresolved D. V was clipped by 6 bases and J by 1 base, with 3 bases between them. The germline gives CDR1 MNHEY, CDR2 SVGAGI. CDR3 length: 11 amino acids.

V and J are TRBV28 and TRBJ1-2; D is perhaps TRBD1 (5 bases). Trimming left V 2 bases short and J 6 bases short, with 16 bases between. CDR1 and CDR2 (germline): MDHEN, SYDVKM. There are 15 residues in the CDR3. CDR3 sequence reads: CASSLTRTRGDGYTF. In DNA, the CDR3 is TGTGCCAGCAGTTTAACCCGGACAAGAGGGGATGGCTACACCTTC.

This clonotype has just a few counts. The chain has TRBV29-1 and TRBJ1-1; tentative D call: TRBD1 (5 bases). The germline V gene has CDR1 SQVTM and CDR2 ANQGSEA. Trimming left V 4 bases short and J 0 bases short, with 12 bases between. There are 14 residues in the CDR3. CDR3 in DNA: TGCAGCGTTGTCGACAGCCGAGTGAACACTGAAGCTTTCTTT. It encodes CSVVDSRVNTEAFF.

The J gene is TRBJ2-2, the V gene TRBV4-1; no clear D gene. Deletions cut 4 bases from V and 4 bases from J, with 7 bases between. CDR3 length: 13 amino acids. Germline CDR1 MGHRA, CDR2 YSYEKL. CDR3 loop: CASSRTSTGELFF. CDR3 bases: TGCGCCAGCAGCCGGACCAGCACCGGGGAGCTGTTTTTT.

CDR3 residues: CASLPAGLNEQFF. Here the CDR3 DNA reads TGTGCCAGCTTACCTGCTGGGCTCAATGAGCAGTTCTTC. The chain joins TRBV12-3 or TRBV12-4 to TRBJ2-1, with D unclear. V lost 8 bases and J 6 bases, leaving 14 bases between the germline ends. The CDR3 has 13 amino acids.

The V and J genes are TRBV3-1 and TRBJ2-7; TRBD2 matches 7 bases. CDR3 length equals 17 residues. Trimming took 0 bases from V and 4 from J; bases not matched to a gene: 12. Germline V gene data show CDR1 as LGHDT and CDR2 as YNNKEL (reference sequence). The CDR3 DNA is TGTGCCAGCAGCCAAGATATGGCGTCGGCGGGAGTGTACGAGCAGTACTTC. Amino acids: CASSQDMASAGVYEQYF.

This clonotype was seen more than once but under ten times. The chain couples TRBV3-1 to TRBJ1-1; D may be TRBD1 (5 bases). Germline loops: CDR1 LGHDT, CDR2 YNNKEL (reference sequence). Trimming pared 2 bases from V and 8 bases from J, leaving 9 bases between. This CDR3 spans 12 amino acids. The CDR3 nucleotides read TGTGCCAGCAGCCAACCGGGGGTAGAAGCTTTCTTT. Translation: CASSQPGVEAFF.

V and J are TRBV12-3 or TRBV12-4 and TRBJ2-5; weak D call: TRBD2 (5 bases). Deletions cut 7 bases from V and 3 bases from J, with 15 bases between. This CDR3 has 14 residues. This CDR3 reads CASNEGKGEETQYF. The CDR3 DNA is TGTGCCAGCAACGAGGGAAAAGGCGAAGAGACCCAGTACTTC.

CDR3: CASSLFPSLRPQHF. For the CDR3, the DNA is TGTGCCAGCAGTTTATTTCCCTCTTTGCGGCCCCAGCATTTT. The rearrangement uses TRBV27 and TRBJ1-5; no clear D gene. Germline assignment: CDR1 MNHEY and CDR2 SMNVEV (reference sequence). The CDR3 loop spans 14 amino acids. Trimming left V 1 base short and J 9 bases short, with 13 bases between.

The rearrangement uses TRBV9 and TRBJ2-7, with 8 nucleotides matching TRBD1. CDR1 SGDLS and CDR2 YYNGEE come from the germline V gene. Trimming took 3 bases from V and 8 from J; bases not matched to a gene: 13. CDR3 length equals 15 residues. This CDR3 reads CASSASRTGLTQQYF. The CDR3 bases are TGTGCCAGCAGCGCCTCGCGGACAGGGCTTACCCAGCAGTACTTC. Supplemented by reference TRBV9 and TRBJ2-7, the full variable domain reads DSGVTQTPKHLITATGQRVTLRCSPRSGDLSVYWYQQSLDQGLQFLIQYYNGEERAKGNILERFSAQQFPDLHSELNLSSLELGDSALYFCASSASRTGLTQQYFGPGTRLTVT.

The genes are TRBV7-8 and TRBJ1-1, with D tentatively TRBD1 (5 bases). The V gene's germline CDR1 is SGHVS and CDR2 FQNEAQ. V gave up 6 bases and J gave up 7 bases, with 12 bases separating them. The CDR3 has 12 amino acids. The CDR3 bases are TGTGCCAGCAGACCGGGGGGTGGTGAAGCTTTCTTT. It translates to CASRPGGGEAFF.

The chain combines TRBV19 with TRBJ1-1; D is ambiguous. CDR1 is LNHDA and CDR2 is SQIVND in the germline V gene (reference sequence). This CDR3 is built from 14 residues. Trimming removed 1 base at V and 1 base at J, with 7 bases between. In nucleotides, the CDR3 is TGTGCCAGTAGTATAGGAGAGGGGAACACTGAAGCTTTCTTT. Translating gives CASSIGEGNTEAFF.

The CDR3 loop reads CASSFGGAGELFF. The CDR3, as DNA: TGTGCCAGCAGTTTCGGGGGTGCCGGGGAGCTGTTTTTT. The chain joins TRBV27 to TRBJ2-2; TRBD2 might be the D (6 bases). With 3 bases removed from V and 6 bases from J, the gap between germline ends came to 8 bases. The CDR3 is made up of 13 amino acids. Germline CDR1 MNHEY, CDR2 SMNVEV (reference sequence).

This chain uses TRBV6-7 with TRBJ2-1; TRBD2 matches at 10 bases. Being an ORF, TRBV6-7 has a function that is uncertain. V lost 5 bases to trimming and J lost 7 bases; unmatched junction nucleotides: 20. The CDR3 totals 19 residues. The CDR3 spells CASSPGRGCPSGSPNEQFF. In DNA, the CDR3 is TGTGCCAGCAGTCCTGGTCGGGGCTGCCCTAGCGGGAGTCCAAATGAGCAGTTCTTC.

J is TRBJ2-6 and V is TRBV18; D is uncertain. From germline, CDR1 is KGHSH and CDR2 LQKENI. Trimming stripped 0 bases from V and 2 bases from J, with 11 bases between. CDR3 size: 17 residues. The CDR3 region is CASSPPPTVAGANVLTF. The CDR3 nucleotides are TGTGCCAGCTCACCACCCCCGACGGTAGCTGGGGCCAACGTCCTGACTTTC.

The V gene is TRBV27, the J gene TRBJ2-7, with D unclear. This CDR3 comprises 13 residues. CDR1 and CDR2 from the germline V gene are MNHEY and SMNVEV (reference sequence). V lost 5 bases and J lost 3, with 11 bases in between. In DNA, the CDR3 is TGTGCCAGCAGTCCCTCGATGGGCTACGAGCAGTACTTC. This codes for CASSPSMGYEQYF.

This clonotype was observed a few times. The CDR3 DNA reads as TGTGCCAGCAGTTACCGTCGGGACAGCCAAGAGACCCAGTACTTC. This translates into CASSYRRDSQETQYF. The chain uses TRBV6-6 and TRBJ2-5; 7 bases align to TRBD1. Germline-derived CDR1 and CDR2 are MNHNY and SVGAGI (reference sequence). J lost 1 base, V lost 2 bases, and 4 bases had no gene match. The CDR3 spans 15 residues.

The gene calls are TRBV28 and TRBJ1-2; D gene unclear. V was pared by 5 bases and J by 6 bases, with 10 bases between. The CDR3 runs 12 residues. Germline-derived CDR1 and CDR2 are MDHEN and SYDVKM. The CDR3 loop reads CASSPRNDGYTF. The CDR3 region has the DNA TGTGCCAGCAGTCCCCGGAACGATGGCTACACCTTC.

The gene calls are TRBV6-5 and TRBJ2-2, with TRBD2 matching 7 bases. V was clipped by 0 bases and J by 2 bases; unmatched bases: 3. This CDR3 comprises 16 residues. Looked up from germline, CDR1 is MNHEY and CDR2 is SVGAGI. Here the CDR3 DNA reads TGTGCCAGCAGTTACTCGCCTAGCGGAAACACCGGGGAGCTGTTTTTT. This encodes CASSYSPSGNTGELFF.

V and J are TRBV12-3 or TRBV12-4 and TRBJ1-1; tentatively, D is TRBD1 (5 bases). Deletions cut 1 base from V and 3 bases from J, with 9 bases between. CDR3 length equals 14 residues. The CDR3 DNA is TGTGCCAGCAGTTTAGGGGGGGACTACACTGAAGCTTTCTTT. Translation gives CASSLGGDYTEAFF.

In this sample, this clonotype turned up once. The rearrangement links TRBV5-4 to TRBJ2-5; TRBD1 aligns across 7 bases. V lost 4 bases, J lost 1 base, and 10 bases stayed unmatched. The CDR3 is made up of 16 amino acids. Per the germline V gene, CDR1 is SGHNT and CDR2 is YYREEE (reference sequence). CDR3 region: CASSPGQATLQETQYF. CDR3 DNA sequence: TGTGCCAGCAGCCCCGGACAGGCCACCCTCCAAGAGACCCAGTACTTC.